This TCR beta chain appears in the sequencing data of a study of cytomegalovirus exposure and HLA in healthy donors. A multiplex PCR was run with 60 Vbeta primers and 13 Jbeta primers. Clones were sequenced by immunoSEQ multiplex PCR, and TCRdb holds only the in-frame ones, with some missing. The top ten clones hold 0.95% to 1.1% of a sample with around 150,000 clones, around 76% of them seen once. The TCR originated in a woman in her 40s in good health and CMV-seronegative. Sequencing used PBMCs.

The CDR3 DNA sequence: TGTGCCAGTAGTATAGCAGGGGGACAGGGTCCCTACAATGAGCAGTTCTTC. Protein: CASSIAGGQGPYNEQFF. This sequence joins TRBV19 and TRBJ2-1, with 9 bases identical to TRBD1. CDR1 and CDR2 from the germline V gene are LNHDA and SQIVND (reference sequence). CDR3 length equals 17 residues. Trimming cost V 1 base and J 2 bases; bases outside gene matches: 6.